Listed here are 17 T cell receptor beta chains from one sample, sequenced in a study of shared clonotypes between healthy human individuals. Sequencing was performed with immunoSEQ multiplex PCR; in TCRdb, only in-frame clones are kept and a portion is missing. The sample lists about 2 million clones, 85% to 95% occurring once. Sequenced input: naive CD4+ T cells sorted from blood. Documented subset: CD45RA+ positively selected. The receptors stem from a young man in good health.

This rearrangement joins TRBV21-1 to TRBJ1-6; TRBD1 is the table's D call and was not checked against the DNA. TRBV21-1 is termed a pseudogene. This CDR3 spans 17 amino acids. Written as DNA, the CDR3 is TGTGCCAGCAGCCCAAGCGGAAGAGGGGGATATAATTCACCCCTCCACTTT. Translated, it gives CASSPSGRGGYNSPLHF.

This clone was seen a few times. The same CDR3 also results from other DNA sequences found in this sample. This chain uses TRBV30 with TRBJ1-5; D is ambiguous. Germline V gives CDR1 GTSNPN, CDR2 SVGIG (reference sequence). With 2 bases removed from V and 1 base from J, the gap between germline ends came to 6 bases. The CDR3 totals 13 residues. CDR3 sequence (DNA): TGTGCCTGGAGTTCCCAAAGCAATCAGCCCCAGCATTTT. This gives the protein CAWSSQSNQPQHF.

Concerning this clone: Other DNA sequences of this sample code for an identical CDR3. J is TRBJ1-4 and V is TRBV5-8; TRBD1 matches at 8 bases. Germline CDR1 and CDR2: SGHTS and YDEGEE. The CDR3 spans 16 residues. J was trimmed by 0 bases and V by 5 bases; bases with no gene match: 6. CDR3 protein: CASSLGQGSTNEKLFF. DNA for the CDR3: TGTGCCAGCAGTCTTGGACAGGGCTCAACTAATGAAAAACTGTTTTTT.

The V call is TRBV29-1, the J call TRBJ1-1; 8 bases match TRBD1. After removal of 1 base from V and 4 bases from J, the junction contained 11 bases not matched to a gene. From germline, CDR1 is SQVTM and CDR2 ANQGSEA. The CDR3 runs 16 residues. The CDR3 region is CSVEARRTGRGTEAFF. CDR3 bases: TGCAGCGTTGAAGCTCGGAGGACAGGGCGGGGCACTGAAGCTTTCTTT.

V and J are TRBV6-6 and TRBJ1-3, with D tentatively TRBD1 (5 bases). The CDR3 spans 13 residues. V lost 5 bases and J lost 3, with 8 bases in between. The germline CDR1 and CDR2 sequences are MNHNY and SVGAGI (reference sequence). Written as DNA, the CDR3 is TGTGCCAGCAGTCCGGGGGGTGGAAACACCATATATTTT. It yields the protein CASSPGGGNTIYF.

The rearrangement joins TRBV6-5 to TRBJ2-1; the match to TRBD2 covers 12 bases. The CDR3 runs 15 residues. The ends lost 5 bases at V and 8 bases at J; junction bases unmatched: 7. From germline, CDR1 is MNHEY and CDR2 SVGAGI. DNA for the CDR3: TGTGCCAGCAGTCGCCTAGCGGGGGGGTTCGATGAGCAGTTCTTC. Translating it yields CASSRLAGGFDEQFF.

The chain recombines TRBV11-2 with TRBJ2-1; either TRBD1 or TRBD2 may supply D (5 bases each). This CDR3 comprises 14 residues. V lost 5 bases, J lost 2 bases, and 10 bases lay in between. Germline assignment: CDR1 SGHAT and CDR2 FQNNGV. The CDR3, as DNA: TGTGCCAGCAGCCCACGGGGACCCTACAATGAGCAGTTCTTC. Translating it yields CASSPRGPYNEQFF.

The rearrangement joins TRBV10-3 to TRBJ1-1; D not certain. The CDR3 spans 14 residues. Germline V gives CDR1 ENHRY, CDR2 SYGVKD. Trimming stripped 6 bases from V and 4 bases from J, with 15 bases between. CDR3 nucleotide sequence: TGTGCCATCAGCCAGACGACGGTGGGCACTGAAGCTTTCTTT. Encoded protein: CAISQTTVGTEAFF.

The CDR3 sequence is CASSLAETGLGAFF. CDR3 DNA sequence: TGTGCCAGCAGCTTAGCGGAGACAGGATTGGGCGCTTTCTTT. The rearrangement uses TRBV7-9 and TRBJ1-1; D is perhaps TRBD1 (6 bases). V lost 0 bases to trimming and J lost 11 bases, with 16 bases between them. This CDR3 spans 14 amino acids. CDR1 and CDR2 from the germline V gene are SEHNR and FQNEAQ (reference sequence).

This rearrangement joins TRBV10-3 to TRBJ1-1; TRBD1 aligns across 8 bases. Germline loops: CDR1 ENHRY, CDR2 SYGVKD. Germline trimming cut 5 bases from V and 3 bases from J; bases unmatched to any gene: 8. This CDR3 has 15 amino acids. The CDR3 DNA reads TGTGCCATCAGTACCGGGGACAGGAGTTACACTGAAGCTTTCTTT. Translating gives CAISTGDRSYTEAFF.

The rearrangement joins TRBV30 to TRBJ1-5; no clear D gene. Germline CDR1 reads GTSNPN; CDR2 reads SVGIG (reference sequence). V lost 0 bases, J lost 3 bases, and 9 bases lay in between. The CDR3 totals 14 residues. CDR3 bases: TGTGCCTGGAGTGTACTGGCAGACAATCAGCCCCAGCATTTT. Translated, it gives CAWSVLADNQPQHF.

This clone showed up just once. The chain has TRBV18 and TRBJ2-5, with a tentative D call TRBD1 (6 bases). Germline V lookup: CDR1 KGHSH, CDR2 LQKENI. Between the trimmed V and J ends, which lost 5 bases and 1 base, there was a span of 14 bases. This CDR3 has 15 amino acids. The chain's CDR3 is CASSAPDSAQETQYF. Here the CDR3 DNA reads TGTGCCAGCTCAGCGCCGGACAGTGCCCAAGAGACCCAGTACTTC.

CDR3 coding DNA: TGTGCCAGCGTGACAGGGGAGGGGTCACCCCTCCACTTT. It is translated as CASVTGEGSPLHF. This sequence joins TRBV6-1 and TRBJ1-6; TRBD1 matches at 8 bases. The J segment lost 10 bases and the V segment lost 8 bases, leaving 7 bases of the junction unmatched. The CDR3 totals 13 residues. Germline assignment: CDR1 MNHNS and CDR2 SASEGT.

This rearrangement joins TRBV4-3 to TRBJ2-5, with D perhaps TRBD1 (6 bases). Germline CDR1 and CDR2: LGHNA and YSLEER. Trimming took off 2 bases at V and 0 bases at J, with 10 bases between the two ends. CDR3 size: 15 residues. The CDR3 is CASSQIGGYQETQYF. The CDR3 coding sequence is TGCGCCAGCAGCCAAATTGGGGGCTACCAAGAGACCCAGTACTTC.

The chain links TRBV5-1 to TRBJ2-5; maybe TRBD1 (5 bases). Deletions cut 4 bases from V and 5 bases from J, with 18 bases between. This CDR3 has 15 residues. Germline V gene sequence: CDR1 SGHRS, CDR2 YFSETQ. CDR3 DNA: TGCGCCAGCAGCCGTTGGTTCCAGGGTGGCGAGACCCAGTACTTC. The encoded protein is CASSRWFQGGETQYF.

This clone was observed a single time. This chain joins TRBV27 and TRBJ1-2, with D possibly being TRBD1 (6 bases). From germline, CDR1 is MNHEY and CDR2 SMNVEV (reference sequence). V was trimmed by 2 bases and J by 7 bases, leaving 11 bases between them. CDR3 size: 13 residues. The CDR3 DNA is TGTGCCAGCAGTTTAGGGAGGGGGTCTGGCTACACCTTC. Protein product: CASSLGRGSGYTF.

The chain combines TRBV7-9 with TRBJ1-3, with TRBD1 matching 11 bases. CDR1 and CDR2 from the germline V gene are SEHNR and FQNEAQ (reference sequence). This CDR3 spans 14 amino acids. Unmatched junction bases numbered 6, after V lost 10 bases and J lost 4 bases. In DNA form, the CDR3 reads TGTGCCATAACCGGGACAGGGGGAGGAAACACCATATATTTT. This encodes CAITGTGGGNTIYF.